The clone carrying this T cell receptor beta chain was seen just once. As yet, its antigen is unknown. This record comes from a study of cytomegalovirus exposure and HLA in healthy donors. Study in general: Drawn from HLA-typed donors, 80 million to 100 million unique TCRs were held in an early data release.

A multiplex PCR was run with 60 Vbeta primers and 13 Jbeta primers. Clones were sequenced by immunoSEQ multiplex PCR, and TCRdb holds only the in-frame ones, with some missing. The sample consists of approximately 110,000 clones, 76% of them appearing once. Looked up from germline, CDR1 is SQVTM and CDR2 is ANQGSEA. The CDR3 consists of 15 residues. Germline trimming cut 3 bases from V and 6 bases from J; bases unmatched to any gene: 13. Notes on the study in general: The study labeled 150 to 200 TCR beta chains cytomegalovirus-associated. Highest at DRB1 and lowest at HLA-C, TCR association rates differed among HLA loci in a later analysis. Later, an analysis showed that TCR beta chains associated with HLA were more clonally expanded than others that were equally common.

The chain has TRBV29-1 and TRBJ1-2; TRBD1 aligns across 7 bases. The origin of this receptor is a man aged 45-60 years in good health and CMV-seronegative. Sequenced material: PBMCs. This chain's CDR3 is CSVDPTGVPINGYTF. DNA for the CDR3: TGCAGCGTTGATCCTACAGGGGTTCCTATCAATGGCTACACCTTC. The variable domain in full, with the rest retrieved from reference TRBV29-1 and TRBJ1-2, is SAVISQKPSRDICQRGTSLTIQCQVDSQVTMMFWYRQQPGQSLTLIATANQGSEATYESGFVIDKFPISRPNLTFSTLTVSNMSPEDSSIYLCSVDPTGVPINGYTFGSGTRLTVV.